Each of the 30 T cell receptor beta chains below was sequenced from the same sample in a study of shared clonotypes between healthy human individuals. The table came from immunoSEQ multiplex PCR; TCRdb's copy has only in-frame clones and leaves some out. The repertoire holds some 2,400,000 clones, with roughly 95% as singletons. What was sequenced was naive CD4+ T cells sorted from blood. Subset denoted: CD45RA+ positively selected. All receptors derive from a man younger than 30 in good health.

The V call is TRBV4-1, the J call TRBJ2-5; D possibly matches TRBD1 or TRBD2 (5 bases each). Germline lookup yields CDR1 MGHRA and CDR2 YSYEKL. The CDR3 consists of 18 residues. V was clipped by 4 bases and J by 1 base, with 22 bases between them. CDR3 sequence (DNA): TGCGCCAGCAGCCGAGTTATGGGGACGGGGCCTTTCCAAGAGACCCAGTACTTC. Residues: CASSRVMGTGPFQETQYF.

The chain employs TRBV2 and TRBJ2-2; D might be TRBD1 (5 bases). Germline V lookup: CDR1 SNHLY, CDR2 FYNNEI. V was pared by 11 bases and J by 7 bases, with 11 bases between. This CDR3 has 11 residues. The CDR3 loop reads CACQGYGELFF. The DNA of the CDR3 is TGTGCCTGTCAGGGTTACGGGGAGCTGTTTTTT.

The chain joins TRBV6-6 to TRBJ1-2; no firm D call. CDR1 MNHNY and CDR2 SVGAGI come from the germline V gene (reference sequence). Trimming took 4 bases from V and 4 from J, leaving 16 bases between them. The CDR3 has 15 residues. The CDR3 loop reads CASSSLGAPLYGYTF. The DNA of the CDR3 is TGTGCCAGCAGTTCCCTGGGAGCCCCACTCTATGGCTACACCTTC.

The chain combines TRBV10-3 with TRBJ1-1; 8 bases line up with TRBD1. The CDR3 length is 15 residues. The V and J ends lost 6 bases and 3 bases, in that order; junction bases with no gene match: 9. Germline values: CDR1 ENHRY, CDR2 SYGVKD. Here the CDR3 DNA reads TGTGCCATCAGCGGAGGACAGGGTCGGGACACTGAAGCTTTCTTT. Protein sequence: CAISGGQGRDTEAFF.

The chain couples TRBV2 to TRBJ2-1, with D perhaps TRBD1 (6 bases). This CDR3 region has 15 residues. Germline values: CDR1 SNHLY, CDR2 FYNNEI. Trimming took off 3 bases at V and 6 bases at J, with 15 bases between the two ends. The CDR3, as DNA: TGTGCCAGCAGTGACGACGGGAAACAGGGCAATGAGCAGTTCTTC. This gives the protein CASSDDGKQGNEQFF. The full variable domain, in which reference TRBV2 and TRBJ2-1 provide the parts outside the CDR3, is EPEVTQTPSHQVTQMGQEVILRCVPISNHLYFYWYRQILGQKVEFLVSFYNNEISEKSEIFDDQFSVERPDGSNFTLKIRSTKLEDSAMYFCASSDDGKQGNEQFFGPGTRLTVL.

V usage is TRBV6-6 and J usage is TRBJ1-4, with D uncertain. CDR3 length: 15 amino acids. The germline V and J ends were trimmed by 10 bases and 4 bases, with 19 bases remaining between them. Germline V gene sequence: CDR1 MNHNY, CDR2 SVGAGI (reference sequence). The CDR3 protein is CATTHPGTGNEKLFF. The CDR3, as DNA: TGTGCCACGACCCACCCGGGTACGGGTAATGAAAAACTGTTTTTT.

The chain carries TRBV11-2 and TRBJ1-1; no firm D call. The V gene lost 5 bases and the J gene lost 2 bases, with 9 bases spanning the gap. This CDR3 contains 13 residues. Germline V gene lookup returns CDR1 SGHAT and CDR2 FQNNGV. CDR3 sequence: CASSTGRNTEAFF. The CDR3 region has the DNA TGTGCCAGCAGCACCGGCCGAAACACTGAAGCTTTCTTT.

This chain links TRBV5-1 with TRBJ2-7; D tentatively reads TRBD1 or TRBD2 (5 bases each). Deletions cut 4 bases from V and 2 bases from J, with 13 bases between. The CDR3 sequence is 14 residues long. CDR1 is SGHRS, CDR2 YFSETQ, per germline. CDR3 DNA: TGCGCCAGCAGCGGGGACGTAGGGACCTACGAGCAGTACTTC. As protein: CASSGDVGTYEQYF.

Regarding this clone: Different DNA sequences within this sample yield the same CDR3. The gene calls are TRBV19 and TRBJ1-3; D unclear. The germline CDR1 and CDR2 sequences are LNHDA and SQIVND (reference sequence). V was cut by 6 bases and J by 0 bases, with 6 bases left in between. CDR3 length: 13 residues. The CDR3 DNA sequence: TGTGCCAGTAGGCAGAGCTCTGGAAACACCATATATTTT. Translated: CASRQSSGNTIYF. The variable domain in full, with the rest retrieved from reference TRBV19 and TRBJ1-3, is DGGITQSPKYLFRKEGQNVTLSCEQNLNHDAMYWYRQDPGQGLRLIYYSQIVNDFQKGDIAEGYSVSREKKESFPLTVTSAQKNPTAFYLCASRQSSGNTIYFGEGSWLTVV.

This chain connects TRBV25-1 to TRBJ1-4, with D tentatively TRBD1 (5 bases). V lost 8 bases to trimming and J lost 0 bases, with 19 bases between them. The CDR3 runs to 17 residues. CDR1 and CDR2 (germline): MGHDK, SYGVNS. CDR3 in amino acids: CASSRSGGRATNEKLFF. In DNA, the CDR3 is TGTGCCAGCTCGAGAAGTGGGGGAAGGGCAACTAATGAAAAACTGTTTTTT.

The V call is TRBV9, the J call TRBJ1-3, with no clear D. CDR3 length: 12 residues. From germline, CDR1 is SGDLS and CDR2 YYNGEE. V lost 4 bases and J 4 bases, leaving 6 bases between the germline ends. The CDR3 region is CASSLHGNTIYF. CDR3 DNA sequence: TGTGCCAGCAGCCTTCACGGAAACACCATATATTTT.

The rearrangement links TRBV2 to TRBJ2-7, with a possible D match to TRBD2 (6 bases). The V gene lost 4 bases and the J gene lost 1 base, with 14 bases spanning the gap. Germline CDR1 is SNHLY and CDR2 is FYNNEI. The CDR3 is 15 residues long. The CDR3 nucleotides are TGTGCCAGCAGTGGGGTAGGAGGGTCTTCCTACGAGCAGTACTTC. Protein: CASSGVGGSSYEQYF.

The chain uses TRBV7-9 and TRBJ1-1, with D possibly matching TRBD1 (6 bases). Germline values: CDR1 SEHNR, CDR2 FQNEAQ (reference sequence). Trimming stripped 5 bases from V and 5 bases from J, with 15 bases between. The CDR3 covers 14 residues. This CDR3 reads CASSALTGHTEAFF. CDR3 in DNA: TGTGCCAGCAGCGCCCTAACAGGGCATACTGAAGCTTTCTTT.

This rearrangement joins TRBV4-1 to TRBJ1-5, with 10 bases aligning to TRBD1. With V trimmed by 0 bases and J by 7 bases, 6 bases remained unmatched. CDR3 length: 16 residues. Germline V gene data show CDR1 as MGHRA and CDR2 as YSYEKL. CDR3 region: CASSQEGTGVGQPQHF. As DNA, the CDR3 is TGCGCCAGCAGCCAAGAGGGGACAGGGGTTGGGCAGCCCCAGCATTTT.

The chain employs TRBV9 and TRBJ2-4; the D call may be TRBD1 or TRBD2 (5 bases each). The CDR3 sequence is 14 residues long. The germline gives CDR1 SGDLS, CDR2 YYNGEE. Trimming left V 4 bases short and J 1 base short, with 9 bases between. CDR3: CASSLGEAKNIQYF. The DNA of the CDR3 is TGTGCCAGCAGCCTAGGGGAGGCCAAAAACATTCAGTACTTC.

V and J are TRBV7-9 and TRBJ1-2; 12 bases fit TRBD1. The CDR3 is made up of 17 amino acids. Trimming took 4 bases from V and 2 from J; bases not matched to a gene: 8. The germline CDR1 and CDR2 sequences are SEHNR and FQNEAQ (reference sequence). Here the CDR3 reads CASSYRPGTGGNYGYTF. The CDR3 DNA reads as TGTGCCAGCAGCTACCGACCAGGGACAGGGGGCAACTATGGCTACACCTTC.

The chain combines TRBV5-1 with TRBJ2-7; 8 bases are a match to TRBD2. The ends lost 3 bases at V and 5 bases at J; junction bases unmatched: 25. The CDR3 is 20 residues long. CDR1 is SGHRS and CDR2 is YFSETQ in the germline V gene. The CDR3 reads CASSSAYRMTLTGLVDEQYF. The CDR3 DNA reads TGCGCCAGCAGCTCAGCCTATCGAATGACCCTCACGGGACTAGTAGACGAGCAGTACTTC.

This clone has just a few counts. This chain links TRBV5-1 with TRBJ2-1; D is unclear. Germline V lookup: CDR1 SGHRS, CDR2 YFSETQ. V was shortened by 0 bases and J by 9 bases, with 13 bases between the two germline ends. This CDR3 contains 14 residues. CDR3 DNA sequence: TGCGCCAGCAGCTTGGCCGTAACTAACGGTGAGCAGTTCTTC. It specifies CASSLAVTNGEQFF.

J is TRBJ2-5 and V is TRBV5-8; possibly TRBD1 for D (6 bases). Germline V gene sequence: CDR1 SGHTS, CDR2 YDEGEE. The CDR3 runs to 13 residues. V was shortened by 4 bases and J by 1 base, with 8 bases between the two germline ends. The CDR3 spells CASSLRGQETQYF. The CDR3 DNA reads as TGTGCCAGCAGCCTCAGGGGCCAAGAGACCCAGTACTTC.

The chain recombines TRBV28 with TRBJ2-7, with a weak D call TRBD1 (6 bases). The CDR3 is 12 amino acids. The V and J ends lost 7 bases and 4 bases respectively, with 11 bases between them. Germline V gives CDR1 MDHEN, CDR2 SYDVKM. CDR3 nucleotide sequence: TGTGCCAGCACTCAGGGGAGTTACGAGCAGTACTTC. Translation gives CASTQGSYEQYF.

The CDR3 region has the DNA TGCGCCAGCAGCTTGGGTAACCCTAATGAAAAACTGTTTTTT. This encodes CASSLGNPNEKLFF. The genes are TRBV5-1 and TRBJ1-4, with D unresolved. Germline V gene data show CDR1 as SGHRS and CDR2 as YFSETQ. The CDR3 covers 14 residues. The germline V and J ends were trimmed by 0 bases and 3 bases, with 6 bases remaining between them.

This chain joins TRBV18 and TRBJ1-2; tentatively, D is TRBD1 (6 bases). V lost 3 bases and J lost 5, with 10 bases in between. The CDR3 spans 13 residues. The V gene's germline CDR1 is KGHSH and CDR2 LQKENI. The CDR3 sequence: CASSPQGKYGYTF. DNA of the CDR3: TGTGCCAGCTCACCTCAGGGGAAGTATGGCTACACCTTC.

This sequence joins TRBV7-8 and TRBJ2-1, with D possibly matching TRBD2 (5 bases). This CDR3 region has 12 residues. Between the trimmed V and J ends, which lost 5 bases and 9 bases, there was a span of 11 bases. Looked up from germline, CDR1 is SGHVS and CDR2 is FQNEAQ. The CDR3 DNA follows: TGTGCCAGCAGCCCCTCGGAGGCTGAGCAGTTCTTC. Translated: CASSPSEAEQFF.

The CDR3 reads CASSLYHGNYEQYF. CDR3 DNA sequence: TGTGCCAGTAGCCTTTACCACGGGAACTACGAGCAGTACTTC. The J gene is TRBJ2-7, the V gene TRBV19; D might be TRBD2 (5 bases). The germline CDR1 and CDR2 sequences are LNHDA and SQIVND (reference sequence). V was pared by 6 bases and J by 3 bases, with 15 bases between. This CDR3 has 14 amino acids.

Points on this clone: One junction end disagrees with the germline gene, perhaps due to a read error. V usage is TRBV7-7 and J usage is TRBJ2-1; unclear D gene. The CDR3 runs 13 residues. The germline V gene has CDR1 SSHAT and CDR2 FNYEAQ (reference sequence). The CDR3 sequence is CASSLYPDNEQFF. The DNA of the CDR3 is TGTGCTAGCAGCTTATATCCGGACAATGAGCAGTTCTTC.

The chain has TRBV27 and TRBJ1-1, with D maybe TRBD1 (6 bases). The CDR3 consists of 13 residues. V shed 3 bases and J shed 7 bases, with 12 bases lying between them. CDR1 and CDR2 (germline): MNHEY, SMNVEV (reference sequence). This CDR3 is CASSFWTAGEAFF. As DNA, the CDR3 is TGTGCCAGCAGTTTTTGGACAGCCGGTGAAGCTTTCTTT.

Details on this clone: Other DNA sequences within the sample encode an identical CDR3. The V and J genes are TRBV2 and TRBJ1-3; D ambiguous. The CDR3 loop spans 12 amino acids. Germline CDR1 and CDR2: SNHLY and FYNNEI. Trimming left V 3 bases short and J 4 bases short, with 4 bases between. The CDR3 reads CASSETGNTIYF. Here the CDR3 DNA reads TGTGCCAGCAGTGAGACGGGAAACACCATATATTTT.

Note on this clone: The sample has other DNA sequences that encode this CDR3 too. V gene TRBV28 combines with J gene TRBJ1-2; D gene uncertain. V lost 2 bases and J lost 2, with 6 bases in between. Germline assignment: CDR1 MDHEN and CDR2 SYDVKM. The CDR3 sequence is 13 residues long. The CDR3 spells CASSLVGNYGYTF. The DNA of the CDR3 is TGTGCCAGCAGTTTAGTCGGAAACTATGGCTACACCTTC.

V is TRBV18 and J is TRBJ2-1; D unclear. V dropped 2 bases and J dropped 5 bases, with 7 bases sitting between them. The CDR3 extends over 13 amino acids. Germline V gene lookup returns CDR1 KGHSH and CDR2 LQKENI. As DNA, the CDR3 is TGTGCCAGCTCACCAGCGCTGGACAATGAGCAGTTCTTC. Protein: CASSPALDNEQFF.

The chain joins TRBV7-6 to TRBJ1-4; 7 positions match TRBD1. Germline V CDR1 and CDR2: SGHVS, FNYEAQ. Trimming took 3 bases from V and 13 from J; bases not matched to a gene: 5. The CDR3 runs to 12 residues. CDR3 nucleotides: TGTGCCAGCAGCTTGACAGGGATAGGACTGTTTTTT. Translated, it gives CASSLTGIGLFF.